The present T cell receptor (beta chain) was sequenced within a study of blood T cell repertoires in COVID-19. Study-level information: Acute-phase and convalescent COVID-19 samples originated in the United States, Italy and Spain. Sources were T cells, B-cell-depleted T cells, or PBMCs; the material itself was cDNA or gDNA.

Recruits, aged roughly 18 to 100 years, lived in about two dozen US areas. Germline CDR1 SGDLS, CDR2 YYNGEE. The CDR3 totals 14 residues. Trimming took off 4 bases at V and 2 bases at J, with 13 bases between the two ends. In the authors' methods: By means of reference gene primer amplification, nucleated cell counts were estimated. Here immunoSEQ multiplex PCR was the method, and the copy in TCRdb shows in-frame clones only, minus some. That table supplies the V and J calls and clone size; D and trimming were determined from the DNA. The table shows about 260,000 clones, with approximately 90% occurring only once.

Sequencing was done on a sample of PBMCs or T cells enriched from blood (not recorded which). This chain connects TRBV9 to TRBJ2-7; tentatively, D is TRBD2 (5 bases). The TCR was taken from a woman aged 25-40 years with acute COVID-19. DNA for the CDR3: TGTGCCAGCAGCCTCCGGGATCGTCCCTACGAGCAGTACTTC. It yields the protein CASSLRDRPYEQYF.